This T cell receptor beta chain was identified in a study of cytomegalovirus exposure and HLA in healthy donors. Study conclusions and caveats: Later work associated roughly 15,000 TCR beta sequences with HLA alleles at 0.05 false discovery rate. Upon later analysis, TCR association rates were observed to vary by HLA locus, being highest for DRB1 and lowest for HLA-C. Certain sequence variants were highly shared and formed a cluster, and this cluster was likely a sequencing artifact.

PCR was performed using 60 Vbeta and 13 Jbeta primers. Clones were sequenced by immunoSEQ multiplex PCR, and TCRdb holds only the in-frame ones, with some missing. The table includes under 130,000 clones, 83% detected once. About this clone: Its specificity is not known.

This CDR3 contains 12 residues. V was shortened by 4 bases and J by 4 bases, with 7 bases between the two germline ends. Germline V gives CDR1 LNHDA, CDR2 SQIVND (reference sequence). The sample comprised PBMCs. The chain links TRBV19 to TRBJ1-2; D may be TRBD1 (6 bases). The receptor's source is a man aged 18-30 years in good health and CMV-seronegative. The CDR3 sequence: CASSTDSYGYTF. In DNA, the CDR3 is TGTGCCAGTAGTACGGACAGCTATGGCTACACCTTC.